This TCR beta chain was found in a study of cytomegalovirus exposure and HLA in healthy donors. Points from the study as a whole: A previous analysis found most TCR beta V segments productive roughly 90% or roughly 30% of the time. When analyzed later, a missense DCLRE1C variant was found to be linked to TCR beta V- and J-gene trimming. Reportedly, a later analysis found an Asian-associated ancestry cluster had fewer N-insertions than the roughly 670-donor mean.

Details on this clone: As yet, its antigen is unknown.

CDR3 length: 13 amino acids. Germline-derived CDR1 and CDR2 are ENHRY and SYGVKD. V was pared by 8 bases and J by 6 bases, with 9 bases of the junction left unmatched. PCR employed 60 Vbeta and 13 Jbeta primers. Produced via immunoSEQ multiplex PCR; TCRdb's table is partial and in-frame only. The sample contains over 200,000 clones, over 75% of which appear only once. Sequenced sample: PBMCs. The genes are TRBV10-3 and TRBJ2-7; 8 positions match TRBD2. This clonotype originated in a human donor in good health. The CDR3 DNA is TGTGCCATCCACAACGGGAGGGCGACCGAGCAGTACTTC. Translated: CAIHNGRATEQYF.